Presented here are 10 T cell receptor beta chains from one specimen sequenced in a study of blood T cells in healthy people across ages (dated by TCRdb to between 2014 and 2016). The receptor library was made with 5' RACE. The sample was run on an Illumina HiSeq 2500. A second PCR of about 7 to 12 cycles was run with a J-beta primer mix and a sample-barcoded 5' primer. TCRdb trimmed public reads at Q25 via fastp, called clones via MiXCR and kept in-frame beta chains. Every entry covers one CDR3 protein and lists the most common genes and DNA from its rows. The sample includes 540,000 or so distinct CDR3 sequences, with roughly 29% observed a single time. Of the sample, about a fifth falls within the top ten clones. The sequencing input was blood. These receptor sequences come from a woman in her 70s in good health.

This sequence joins TRBV7-2 and TRBJ2-3; tentatively, D is TRBD2 (5 bases). This CDR3 comprises 15 residues. Germline V gene sequence: CDR1 SGHTA, CDR2 FQGNSA. Trimming took 5 bases from V and 2 from J, leaving 14 bases between them. The CDR3 region has the DNA TGTGCCAGCAGCCTCAGCGGCGGTCACACAGATACGCAGTATTTT. The encoded protein is CASSLSGGHTDTQYF.

CDR3 amino acids: CASSVGGAPRNEQFF. CDR3 bases: TGTGCCAGCAGCGTAGGGGGGGCCCCTCGCAATGAGCAGTTCTTC. V is TRBV9 and J is TRBJ2-1, with D perhaps being TRBD1 or TRBD2 (6 bases each). The CDR3 sequence is 15 residues long. Per germline, CDR1 SGDLS and CDR2 YYNGEE. V lost 0 bases to trimming and J lost 6 bases, with 13 bases between them.

This clonotype has a handful of counts. V is TRBV5-1 and J is TRBJ2-1, with D possibly TRBD2 on 6 matching bases. The DNA matches TRBJ2-5 better at its end, which makes the J call doubtful. This CDR3 spans 14 amino acids. Germline V lookup: CDR1 SGHRS, CDR2 YFSETQ. This CDR3 is CASSLEGDWETQYF. Here the CDR3 DNA reads TGCGCCAGCAGCTTGGAAGGGGACTGGGAGACCCAGTACTTC.

The V gene is TRBV7-2, the J gene TRBJ1-1; D uncertain. This CDR3 is built from 13 residues. The germline CDR1 and CDR2 sequences are SGHTA and FQGNSA. Trimming removed 5 bases from V and 1 base from J, with 8 bases in between. This CDR3 reads CASSGQKNTEAFF. DNA of the CDR3: TGTGCCAGCAGCGGGCAGAAGAACACTGAAGCTTTCTTT.

This clonotype was seen a few times. J is TRBJ1-2 and V is TRBV4-2, with D possibly matching TRBD1 (6 bases). The CDR3 totals 15 residues. CDR1 and CDR2 from the germline V gene are LGHNA and YNFKEQ. V was clipped by 5 bases and J by 2 bases, with 15 bases between them. In nucleotides, the CDR3 is TGTGCCAGCAGCGTGGAAGGCAGGGGAAACTATGGCTACACCTTC. Translated, it gives CASSVEGRGNYGYTF.

This clonotype was observed a few times. CDR3 sequence: CASSFRAQETQYF. The CDR3 region has the DNA TGTGCCAGCAGCTTCAGGGCCCAAGAGACCCAGTACTTC. This chain uses TRBV7-2 with TRBJ2-5, with D maybe TRBD1 (5 bases). The V gene's germline CDR1 is SGHTA and CDR2 FQGNSA. Between the trimmed V and J ends, which lost 3 bases and 1 base, there was a span of 6 bases. This CDR3 has 13 residues.

This clonotype was seen a few times. The chain couples TRBV5-5 to TRBJ2-2; 7 bases agree with TRBD1. CDR1 is SGHKS and CDR2 is YYEKEE in the germline V gene (reference sequence). V dropped 0 bases and J dropped 0; count of bases not matched to a gene: 2. The CDR3 length is 16 residues. CDR3 DNA: TGTGCCAGCAGCTTGGAAGGGACAGCGAACACCGGGGAGCTGTTTTTT. This sequence encodes CASSLEGTANTGELFF. Using reference TRBV5-5 and TRBJ2-2 for the parts outside the CDR3, the full variable domain is DAGVTQSPTHLIKTRGQQVTLRCSPISGHKSVSWYQQVLGQGPQFIFQYYEKEERGRGNFPDRFSARQFPNYSSELNVNALLLGDSALYLCASSLEGTANTGELFFGEGSRLTVL.

The V and J genes are TRBV2 and TRBJ2-3; 7 bases match TRBD2. The V gene end was trimmed by 7 bases and the J gene end by 6 bases; junction bases not matched to a gene: 19. CDR3 size: 17 residues. Germline V gene lookup returns CDR1 SNHLY and CDR2 FYNNEI. CDR3 coding DNA: TGTGCCAGCAAACTAAGGGTCAGTGGGGGGGTTCTGGATACGCAGTATTTT. Its protein product is CASKLRVSGGVLDTQYF.

V gene TRBV7-2 combines with J gene TRBJ1-3, with D uncertain. In germline, CDR1 is SGHTA, CDR2 FQGNSA. With 7 bases removed from V and 4 bases from J, the gap between germline ends came to 14 bases. The CDR3 runs 14 residues. The CDR3 loop is CASTLNLGGNTIYF. In DNA form, the CDR3 reads TGTGCCAGCACCTTGAACTTAGGGGGAAACACCATATATTTT.

The chain uses TRBV28 and TRBJ1-6, with a weak D call TRBD1 (6 bases). The ends were cut back, 10 bases at V and 6 bases at J, with 16 bases in the middle. CDR1 is MDHEN, CDR2 SYDVKM, per germline. This CDR3 has 14 residues. CDR3: CANAAGARNSPLHF. For the CDR3, the DNA is TGTGCCAACGCCGCGGGGGCCCGTAATTCACCCCTCCACTTT.